The T cell receptor beta chain described here comes from a study of response to subunit inactivated influenza vaccine. In the case of this clonotype: Its antigen remains unidentified.

Study-level results: The authors suggested that few new T cells are recruited per seasonal influenza vaccination.

One entry per CDR3 protein, called by TCRdb with MiXCR from the RT-PCR reads. The data show about 190,000 distinct CDR3 sequences, approximately 15% seen once. The CDR3 runs 14 residues. Germline V gene data show CDR1 as SGHNT and CDR2 as YENEEA. The V and J ends lost 5 bases and 3 bases respectively, with 13 bases between them. The sequencing used CD8+ T cells sorted from PBMCs, collected approximately 5 days after vaccination. V is TRBV11-3 and J is TRBJ1-1; D possibly corresponds to TRBD1 (6 bases). This clonotype originated in a man between 45 and 60 years old who received an inactivated influenza vaccine. The CDR3 DNA sequence: TGTGCCAGCAGCGCCAGGGGAGGGGACACTGAAGCTTTCTTT. Its protein product is CASSARGGDTEAFF.